Given below is one T cell receptor (beta chain) in context. Repertoires were generated with immunoSEQ multiplex PCR, while TCRdb's copy carries only in-frame clones and drops some. The table records 270,000 or so clones, over 85% of them present only once. From germline, CDR1 is SNHLY and CDR2 FYNNEI. This CDR3 spans 14 amino acids. The J segment lost 7 bases and the V segment lost 2 bases, leaving 3 bases of the junction unmatched. The data were taken from a study of blood T cell repertoires in COVID-19. The sequenced sample was peripheral blood. The sequence derives from a woman in her 30s with COVID-19, enrolled during active disease. This chain joins TRBV2 and TRBJ2-1, with 9 bases fitting TRBD2. For the CDR3, the DNA is TGTGCCAGCAGTGAAATAGCGGGGGATAATGAGCAGTTCTTC. Translated, it gives CASSEIAGDNEQFF.